This is a list of T cell receptor beta chains from one sample in a study of T cells after yellow fever vaccination. TCRdb recomputed calls from the 5' RACE reads with MiXCR, one row per CDR3 protein. The sample includes 25,000 to 30,000 distinct CDR3 sequences, approximately 4.2% seen only once; the top ten take about 39%. The input for sequencing was PBMCs, either bulk or a sorted T-cell subset (CD4+, CD8+, memory, or dextramer-sorted; not recorded which), taken on the day of the yellow fever booster vaccination. The receptors derive from a man younger than 35 who received the YFV17D yellow fever vaccine. CDR3s include the opening cysteine and the closing phenylalanine or tryptophan. The D gene is left open where the match is weak. Clone size, where shown, is once, few, many, or a class for clones that have expanded.

D	size	V	J	DNA	CDR3
NA	few	TRBV9	TRBJ2-3	TGTGCCAGCAGCGCAGACAGGAACACAGATACGCAGTATTTT	CASSADRNTDTQYF
NA	few	TRBV7-9	TRBJ1-4	TGTGCCAGCAGCCCCGGGAGAAACAATGAAAAACTGTTTTTT	CASSPGRNNEKLFF
NA	many	TRBV15	TRBJ1-1	TGTGCCACCAGCAGAGGGGACCTAGCGGAGAACACTGAAGCTTTCTTT	CATSRGDLAENTEAFF
TRBD1	many	TRBV5-1	TRBJ2-5	TGCGCCAGCAGCTTAGAGGGGGCAGAGACCCAGTACTTC	CASSLEGAETQYF
NA	many	TRBV2	TRBJ1-1	TGTGCCAGCAGTGGCGTAAGGGACACTGAAGCTTTCTTT	CASSGVRDTEAFF
NA	many	TRBV7-3	TRBJ2-6	TGTGCCAGCACCACCCACTGGGCAGCGAGGTTTAACGTCCTGACTTTC	CASTTHWAARFNVLTF
NA	many	TRBV5-1	TRBJ1-2	TGCGCCAGCAGCTTGGGACAGGACTATGGCTACACCTTC	CASSLGQDYGYTF
TRBD1	many	TRBV7-3	TRBJ1-1	TGTGCCAGCAGCTTCGGACAGGGGGCCACTGAAGCTTTCTTT	CASSFGQGATEAFF
NA	many	TRBV5-1	TRBJ2-2	TGCGCCAGCAGCTCCGGTGGGGGCGGCGGGGAGCTGTTTTTT	CASSSGGGGGELFF
NA	many	TRBV9	TRBJ2-5	TGTGCCAGCAGCGGGGCGACTCAAGAGACCCAGTACTTC	CASSGATQETQYF
TRBD1	NA	TRBV9	TRBJ2-7	TGTGCCAGCAGCGCCCAGACAGGGAGATCTTCCTACGAGCAGTACTTC	CASSAQTGRSSYEQYF
NA	few	TRBV5-4	TRBJ1-6	TGTGCCAGCAGCTCCCAGGGAATGAGGACACCCCTCCACTTT	CASSSQGMRTPLHF
NA	many	TRBV7-2	TRBJ2-5	TGTGCCAGCAGCCCCGGTATCTGGGAGACCCAGTACTTC	CASSPGIWETQYF
NA	many	TRBV4-1	TRBJ2-5	TGCGCCAGCAGCCAAGTAGAACAAGAGACCCAGTACTTC	CASSQVEQETQYF
TRBD1	many	TRBV7-2	TRBJ2-1	TGTGCCAGCAGCTTATCAGGGGGAAAGTTCTTC	CASSLSGGKFF
NA	many	TRBV20-1	TRBJ1-2	TGCAGTGCTAGAGAGGGAAACTATGGCTACACCTTC	CSAREGNYGYTF
NA	many	TRBV20-1	TRBJ1-2	TGCAGTGCCAACAGGGATGGCTACACCTTC	CSANRDGYTF
NA	few	TRBV9	TRBJ2-3	TGTGCCAGCAGCGAGGGAGCGGATACGCAGTATTTT	CASSEGADTQYF
NA	few	TRBV12-3/TRBV12-4	TRBJ2-1	TGTGCCAGCACCCTGTACAATGAGCAGTTCTTC	CASTLYNEQFF
NA	many	TRBV7-6	TRBJ2-1	TGTGCCAGCAGCTTACTACGACAGGCCGGGTACAATGAGCAGTTCTTC	CASSLLRQAGYNEQFF
NA	few	TRBV5-6	TRBJ1-3	TGTGCCAGCAGCTCAACAGGGAGCTCTGGAAACACCATATATTTT	CASSSTGSSGNTIYF
TRBD1	many	TRBV12-3/TRBV12-4	TRBJ1-1	TGTGCCAGCAGTTTAGCAGGGGACAGGGGGCCATTGGGCACTGAAGCTTTCTTT	CASSLAGDRGPLGTEAFF
TRBD1	many	TRBV2	TRBJ1-1	TGTGCCAGCAGCGCGGGACAGTTAATAGTAGGGGAAGCTTTCTTT	CASSAGQLIVGEAFF
NA	few	TRBV5-1	TRBJ2-2	TGCGCCAGCAGCTCACTCAACACCGGGGAGCTGTTTTTT	CASSSLNTGELFF
NA	many	TRBV5-1	TRBJ2-1	TGCGCCAGCAGCTTGGAATCAGGGAACAATGAGCAGTTCTTC	CASSLESGNNEQFF
TRBD2	many	TRBV20-1	TRBJ2-3	TGCAGTGCTAGCTTAGCGGGAACCACAGATACGCAGTATTTT	CSASLAGTTDTQYF
TRBD2	many	TRBV23-1	TRBJ2-1	TGCGCCAGCAGCCCGAGCGGGGGTGAGGACAATGAGCAGTTCTTC	CASSPSGGEDNEQFF
TRBD1	many	TRBV29-1	TRBJ1-2	TGCAGCGTTGAAGAGGGAAGAGGGGGCCCCTATGGCTACACCTTC	CSVEEGRGGPYGYTF
TRBD2	many	TRBV5-1	TRBJ2-3	TGCGCCAGCAGCTCAGGACTAGCGGGGGCCACAGATACGCAGTATTTT	CASSSGLAGATDTQYF
TRBD1	NA	TRBV9	TRBJ1-2	TGTGCCAGCAGCCGAGGGGGCTCTGGCTACACCTTC	CASSRGGSGYTF
TRBD1	NA	TRBV28	TRBJ1-6	TGTGCCAGCACCATTAACCCGGGACAGGGCCGCACCCTCCACTTT	CASTINPGQGRTLHF
NA	many	TRBV5-1	TRBJ1-3	TGCGCCAGCAGCTTGCAGGGTCCTGGAAACACCATATATTTT	CASSLQGPGNTIYF
NA	NA	TRBV6-1	TRBJ1-4	TGTGCCAGCAGTGACCGGGGTGCGGAAAAACTGTTTTTT	CASSDRGAEKLFF
NA	many	TRBV20-1	TRBJ2-2	TGCAGTGCTAGGGCGGGGCAAGTGGAGCTGTTTTTT	CSARAGQVELFF